Sequencing of this T cell receptor beta chain was carried out in a study of monozygotic twins with inflammatory bowel disease. The input for each TCR library was 3,500 to 4,500 ng of total RNA. cDNA was produced in eight separate reactions per sample. TCRdb derives one entry per CDR3 protein from the 5' RACE reads, leaving out DNA. This sample's table has 110,000 to 150,000 distinct CDR3 sequences. About this clonotype: No antigen is known for it.

CDR1 ENHRY and CDR2 SYGVKD come from the germline V gene. The CDR3 runs 16 residues. Overall study results and limits: The study supported no single strong signal or clonotype linked to IBD. Repertoire similarity was not found to differ between concordant and discordant twins, possibly from limited power.

The source is a human donor with ulcerative colitis or Crohn's disease, or a healthy co-twin of an affected twin (not recorded which). This rearrangement joins TRBV10-3 to TRBJ2-1; TCRdb designates TRBD1, a call that cannot be tested without DNA. The sequenced sample consisted of blood. The CDR3 loop is CAISLLGQGGYNEQFF.